This T cell receptor (beta chain) was documented in a study of T cell changes during pregnancy in multiple sclerosis. Profiling relied on immunoSEQ multiplex PCR, and the TCRdb table lists in-frame clones only, not all of them. The sample contains approximately 4,000 clones, approximately 84% of which appear only once. The sequenced sample was CD8+ T cells from peripheral blood mononuclear cells, obtained in the first trimester of pregnancy. This TCR derives from a female donor in good health, enrolled as a control in a pregnancy study.

CDR3 amino acids: CASSIEGAREQYF. As DNA, the CDR3 is TGTGCCAGCAGCATCGAGGGGGCGAGGGAGCAGTACTTC. The rearrangement uses TRBV5-6 and TRBJ2-7; 7 bases are a match to TRBD1. There are 13 residues in the CDR3. Germline CDR1 reads SGHDT; CDR2 reads YYEEEE. V was clipped by 4 bases and J by 7 bases; unmatched bases: 8. The entire variable domain, with the rest obtained from reference TRBV5-6 and TRBJ2-7, is as follows: DAGVTQSPTHLIKTRGQQVTLRCSPKSGHDTVSWYQQALGQGPQFIFQYYEEEERQRGNFPDRFSGHQFPNYSSELNVNALLLGDSALYLCASSIEGAREQYFGPGTRLTVT.